This TCR beta chain was documented in a study of control samples from healthy donors and cancer patients. Germline V gene lookup returns CDR1 SNHLY and CDR2 FYNNEI. V lost 4 bases and J lost 0; bases outside the gene matches: 6. This CDR3 has 16 amino acids. The repertoire was sequenced with immunoSEQ multiplex PCR; TCRdb's copy has only in-frame clones and lacks some. The sample carries roughly 370,000 clones, about 93% recorded once. The clonotype was recovered from a man aged 35 to 55 with head and neck cancer. Sequences were obtained from PBMCs. The chain uses TRBV2 and TRBJ1-5; 7 nucleotides match TRBD1. CDR3 sequence: CASSAGQLNSNQPQHF. In DNA, the CDR3 is TGTGCCAGCAGTGCGGGACAGCTGAATAGCAATCAGCCCCAGCATTTT. The complete variable domain, with remaining parts taken from reference TRBV2 and TRBJ1-5, reads EPEVTQTPSHQVTQMGQEVILRCVPISNHLYFYWYRQILGQKVEFLVSFYNNEISEKSEIFDDQFSVERPDGSNFTLKIRSTKLEDSAMYFCASSAGQLNSNQPQHFGDGTRLSIL.